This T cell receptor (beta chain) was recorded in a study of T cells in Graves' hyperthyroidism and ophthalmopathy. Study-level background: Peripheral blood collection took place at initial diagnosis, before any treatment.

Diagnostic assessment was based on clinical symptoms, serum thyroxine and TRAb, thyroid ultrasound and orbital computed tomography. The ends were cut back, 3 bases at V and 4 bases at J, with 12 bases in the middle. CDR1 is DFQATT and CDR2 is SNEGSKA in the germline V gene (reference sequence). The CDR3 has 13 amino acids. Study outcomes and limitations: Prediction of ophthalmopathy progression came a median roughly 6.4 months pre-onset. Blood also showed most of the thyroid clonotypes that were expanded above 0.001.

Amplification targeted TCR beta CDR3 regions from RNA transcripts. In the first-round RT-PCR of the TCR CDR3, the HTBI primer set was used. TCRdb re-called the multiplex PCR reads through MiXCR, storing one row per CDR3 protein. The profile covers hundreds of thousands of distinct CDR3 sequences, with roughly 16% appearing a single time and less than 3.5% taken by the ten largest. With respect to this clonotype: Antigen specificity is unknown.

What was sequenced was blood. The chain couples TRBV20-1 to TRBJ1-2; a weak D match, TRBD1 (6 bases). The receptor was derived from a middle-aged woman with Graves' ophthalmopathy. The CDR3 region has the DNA TGCAGTGCTAGCGGGACAAGGGGCTATGGCTACACCTTC. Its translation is CSASGTRGYGYTF.